Below, 2 T cell receptor beta chains from the same sample are listed, as sequenced in a study of T cells in Graves' hyperthyroidism and ophthalmopathy. Authors of the study amplified TCR beta CDR3 regions from RNA transcripts. During a first-round RT-PCR of the TCR CDR3, the HTBI primer set was used. MiXCR, applied by TCRdb to the multiplex PCR reads, yields one record per CDR3 protein. The table lists 700,000 or so distinct CDR3 sequences, roughly 15% of them singletons, with around 8.1% in the top ten. Material for sequencing was blood. All receptors come from a man between 18 and 29 years old with Graves' hyperthyroidism.

This clonotype was recorded at least ten times. The CDR3 coding sequence is TGCAGTGCTCCGACCCAAACTAGCTCCTACAATGAGCAGTTCTTC. Translated, it gives CSAPTQTSSYNEQFF. The chain carries TRBV20-1 and TRBJ2-1; D is perhaps TRBD2 (5 bases). V was pared by 5 bases and J by 0 bases, with 14 bases between. Germline lookup yields CDR1 DFQATT and CDR2 SNEGSKA (reference sequence). The CDR3 contains 15 residues.

The gene calls are TRBV2 and TRBJ2-7, with 10 bases fitting TRBD2. CDR1 SNHLY and CDR2 FYNNEI come from the germline V gene. Trimming cost V 7 bases and J 6 bases; bases outside gene matches: 15. The CDR3 runs 16 residues. The CDR3 coding sequence is TGTGCCAGCACCGGGACTAGCGTCTGGAGGGAGGGCGAGCAGTACTTC. Encoded protein: CASTGTSVWREGEQYF.